Listed below are T cell receptor beta chains from one sample, sequenced in a study of CD8 T cells in ankylosing spondylitis. TCRdb re-called the 5' RACE reads with MiXCR, one entry per CDR3 protein. Here the sample spans about 500,000 distinct CDR3 sequences, 12% being singletons. The sequencing sample was made of blood, either unsorted or a sorted T cell fraction (not recorded which). The receptor source for this set is a male donor with ankylosing spondylitis. Both conserved end residues are part of each CDR3. The size entry is marked missing in some rows and otherwise reads once, few, many or a size class.

many,TRBV6-1,TRBJ2-7,CASSEPAVNPEQYF
few,TRBV7-2,TRBJ1-2,CASRPPIIPFYGYTF
-,TRBV3-1,TRBJ2-2,CASSPLAGPTGELFF
-,TRBV4-1,TRBJ1-5,CASSQGRGERNQPQHF
few,TRBV12-3/TRBV12-4,TRBJ2-3,CASSPRGSGYTDTQYF
many,TRBV4-2,TRBJ1-5,CASSTRGGDLGNQPQHF
few,TRBV3-1,TRBJ2-1,CASSQVHLTGEQFF
-,TRBV24-1,TRBJ2-1,CATSDPRAHEQFF
few,TRBV24-1,TRBJ1-2,CATSDSGYRYGYTF
-,TRBV28,TRBJ2-1,CASSRAGLAGDNEQFF
few,TRBV6-1,TRBJ2-1,CASSFLAGAYNEQFF
-,TRBV12-3/TRBV12-4,TRBJ2-1,CASRTSGRAGNEQFF
few,TRBV7-9,TRBJ2-3,CASGRGALETDTQYF
-,TRBV19,TRBJ1-5,CASSPTVNQPQHF
few,TRBV5-6,TRBJ2-1,CASSLGLAGYPAQFF
many,TRBV5-1,TRBJ2-3,CASSLVQSTDTQYF
few,TRBV18,TRBJ2-7,CASSPRTSGSHEQYF
-,TRBV20-1,TRBJ1-2,CSAARREGSYGYTF
few,TRBV11-2,TRBJ1-1,CASKAGGYLTNTEAFF
-,TRBV5-1,TRBJ2-7,CASSSTTGYEQYF
many,TRBV4-2,TRBJ2-4,CASSQDPGNKVQYF
many,TRBV12-3/TRBV12-4,TRBJ2-7,CASSATSRFGEQYF
many,TRBV6-1,TRBJ1-6,CASSGQQGSPLHF
few,TRBV27,TRBJ2-1,CASSLSLLAYNEQFF
-,TRBV18,TRBJ2-7,CASSPPGAGSYEQYF
-,TRBV14,TRBJ1-4,CASSQVKEKLFF
-,TRBV6-1,TRBJ2-1,CASLSGTGFYNEQFF
-,TRBV20-1,TRBJ1-4,CSADRGDEKLFF
-,TRBV11-2,TRBJ2-1,CASSLGGLGVPKSYNEQFF
-,TRBV5-1,TRBJ2-1,CAKSRMGQFF
many,TRBV4-2,TRBJ2-1,CASSLIGDWDNEQFF
few,TRBV5-6,TRBJ2-1,CASSIGLGNEQFF
few,TRBV20-1,TRBJ1-1,CSARDLGLNTEAFF
many,TRBV12-3/TRBV12-4,TRBJ1-4,CASSQPAEEKLFF
-,TRBV20-1,TRBJ2-7,CSARNRGSSYEQYF
-,TRBV29-1,TRBJ1-2,CSSTLVGRGGYTF
many,TRBV5-1,TRBJ2-3,CASSSGTRSTDTQYF
many,TRBV12-3/TRBV12-4,TRBJ2-7,CASVKEGGSYEQYF
-,TRBV7-6,TRBJ2-5,CASSLAAVPQETQYF
-,TRBV20-1,TRBJ2-2,CSARENRGAGELFF
few,TRBV29-1,TRBJ2-1,CSVRTESYNEQFF
many,TRBV10-3,TRBJ2-7,CAIRWDSNSYEQYF
-,TRBV20-1,TRBJ2-1,CSARLDEQFF
-,TRBV14,TRBJ2-2,CASSPRRVSNTGELFF
-,TRBV28,TRBJ1-6,CASSLGGGNSDSPLHF
many,TRBV2,TRBJ2-1,CASREDSNNEQFF
-,TRBV9,TRBJ2-1,CASSARQGLSSYNEQFF
few,TRBV11-3,TRBJ2-3,CASMTGTSGSTDTQYF
few,TRBV11-3,TRBJ2-1,CASSTQREGNEQFF
-,TRBV6-5,TRBJ1-3,CASSNLQFSGNTIYF